This TCR beta chain was sequenced in a study of control samples from healthy donors and cancer patients. Generated by immunoSEQ multiplex PCR, the TCRdb table keeps only in-frame clones and is missing some. Of some 120,000 clones listed, 85% to 95% were seen once; the top ten hold 1.7%. The sample holds a few counts of this clone. J was trimmed by 5 bases and V by 1 base; bases with no gene match: 6. Germline loops: CDR1 MGHRA, CDR2 YSYEKL. This CDR3 has 16 residues. This TCR was sampled from a man over 45 with head and neck cancer. The chain links TRBV4-1 to TRBJ2-7; 12 nucleotides line up with TRBD1. Sequenced sample: PBMCs. For the CDR3, the DNA is TGCGCCAGCAGCCAAGTGCTAGGGACAGGGGGCCACGAGCAGTACTTC. This sequence encodes CASSQVLGTGGHEQYF.